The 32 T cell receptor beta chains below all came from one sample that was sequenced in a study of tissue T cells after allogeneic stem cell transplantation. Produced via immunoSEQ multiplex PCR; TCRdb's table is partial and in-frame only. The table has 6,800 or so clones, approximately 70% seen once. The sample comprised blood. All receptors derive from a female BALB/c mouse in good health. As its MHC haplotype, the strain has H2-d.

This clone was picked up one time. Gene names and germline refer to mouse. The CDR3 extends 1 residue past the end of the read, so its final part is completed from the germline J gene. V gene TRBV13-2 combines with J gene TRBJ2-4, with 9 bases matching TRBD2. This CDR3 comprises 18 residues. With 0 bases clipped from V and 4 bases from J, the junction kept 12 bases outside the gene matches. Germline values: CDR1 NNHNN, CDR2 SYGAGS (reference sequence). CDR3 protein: CASGDARPRTGEKNTLYF. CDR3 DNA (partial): TGTGCCAGCGGTGATGCGCGACCTCGGACTGGGGAGAAAAACACCTTGTAC.

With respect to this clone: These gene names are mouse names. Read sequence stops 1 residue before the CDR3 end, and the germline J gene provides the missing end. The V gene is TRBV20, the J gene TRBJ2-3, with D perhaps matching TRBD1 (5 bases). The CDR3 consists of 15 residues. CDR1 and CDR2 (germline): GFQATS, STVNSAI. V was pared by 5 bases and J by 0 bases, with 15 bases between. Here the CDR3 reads CGAARQLLSAETLYF. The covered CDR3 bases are TGTGGTGCTGCCCGACAGCTTCTTAGTGCAGAAACGCTGTAT. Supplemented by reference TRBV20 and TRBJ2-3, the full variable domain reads GALVYQYPRRTICKSGTSMRMECQAVGFQATSVAWYRQSPQKTFELIALSTVNSAIKYEQNFTQEKFPISHPNLSFSSMTVLNAYLEDRGLYLCGAARQLLSAETLYFGSGTRLTVL.

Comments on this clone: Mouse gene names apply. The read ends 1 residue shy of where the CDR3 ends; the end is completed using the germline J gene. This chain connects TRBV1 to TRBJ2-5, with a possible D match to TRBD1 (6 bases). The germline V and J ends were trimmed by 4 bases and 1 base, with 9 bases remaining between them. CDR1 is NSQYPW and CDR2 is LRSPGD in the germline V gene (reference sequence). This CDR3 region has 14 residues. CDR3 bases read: TGCACCTGCAGTGGGGGACAATACCAAGACACCCAGTAC. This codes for CTCSGGQYQDTQY. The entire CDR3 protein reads CTCSGGQYQDTQYF.

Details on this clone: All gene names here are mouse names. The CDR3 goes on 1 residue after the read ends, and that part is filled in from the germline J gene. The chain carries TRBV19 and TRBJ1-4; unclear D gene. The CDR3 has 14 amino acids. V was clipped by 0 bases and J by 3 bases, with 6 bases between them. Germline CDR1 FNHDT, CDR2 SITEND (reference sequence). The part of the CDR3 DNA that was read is TGTGCCAGCAGTATAGGCACAGCCAACGAAAGATTATTT. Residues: CASSIGTANERLF. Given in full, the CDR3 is CASSIGTANERLFF. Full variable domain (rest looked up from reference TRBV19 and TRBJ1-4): GGIITQTPKFLIGQEGQKLTLKCQQNFNHDTMYWYRQDSGKGLRLIYYSITENDLQKGDLSEGYDASREKKSSFSLTVTSAQKNEMAVFLCASSIGTANERLFFGHGTKLSVL.

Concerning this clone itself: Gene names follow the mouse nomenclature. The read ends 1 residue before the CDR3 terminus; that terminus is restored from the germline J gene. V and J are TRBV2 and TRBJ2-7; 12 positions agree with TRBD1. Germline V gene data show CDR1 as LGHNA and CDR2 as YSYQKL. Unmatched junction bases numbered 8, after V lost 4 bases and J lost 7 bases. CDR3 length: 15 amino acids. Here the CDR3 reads CASSPGRDRGREQYF. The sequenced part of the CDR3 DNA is TGTGCCAGCAGCCCAGGTCGGGACAGGGGGCGGGAACAGTAC.

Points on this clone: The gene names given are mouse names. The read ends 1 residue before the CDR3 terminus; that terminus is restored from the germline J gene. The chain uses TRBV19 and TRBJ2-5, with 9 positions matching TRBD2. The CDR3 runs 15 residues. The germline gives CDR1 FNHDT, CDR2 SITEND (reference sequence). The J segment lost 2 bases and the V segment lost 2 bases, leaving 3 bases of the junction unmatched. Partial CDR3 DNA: TGTGCCAGCAGTATGCTGGGGGGGATCCAAGACACCCAGTAC. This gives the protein CASSMLGGIQDTQY. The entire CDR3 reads CASSMLGGIQDTQYF.

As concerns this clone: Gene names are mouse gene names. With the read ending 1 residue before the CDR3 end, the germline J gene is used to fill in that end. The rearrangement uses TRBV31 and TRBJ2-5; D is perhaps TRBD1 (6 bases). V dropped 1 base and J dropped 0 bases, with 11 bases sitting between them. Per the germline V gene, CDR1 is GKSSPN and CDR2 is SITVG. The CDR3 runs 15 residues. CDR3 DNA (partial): TGTGCCTGGAGTCCGGGACAAACAAACCAAGACACCCAGTAC. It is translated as CAWSPGQTNQDTQY. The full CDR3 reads CAWSPGQTNQDTQYF.

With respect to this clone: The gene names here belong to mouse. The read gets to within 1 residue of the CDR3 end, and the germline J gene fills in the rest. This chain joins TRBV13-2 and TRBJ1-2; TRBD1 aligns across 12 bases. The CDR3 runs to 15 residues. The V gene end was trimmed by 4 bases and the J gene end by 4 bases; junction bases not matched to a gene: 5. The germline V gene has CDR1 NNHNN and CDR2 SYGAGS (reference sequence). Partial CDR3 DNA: TGTGCCAGCGGTCCCGGGACAGGGGGCGTCTCCGACTACACC. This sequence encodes CASGPGTGGVSDYT. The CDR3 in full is CASGPGTGGVSDYTF.

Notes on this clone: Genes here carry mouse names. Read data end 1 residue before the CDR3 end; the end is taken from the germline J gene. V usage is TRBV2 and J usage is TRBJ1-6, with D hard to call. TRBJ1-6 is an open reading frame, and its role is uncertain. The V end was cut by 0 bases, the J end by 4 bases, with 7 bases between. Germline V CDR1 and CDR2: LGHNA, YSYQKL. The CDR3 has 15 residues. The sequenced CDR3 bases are TGTGCCAGCAGCCAAGATCTGGGGTATAATTCGCCCCTCTAC. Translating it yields CASSQDLGYNSPLY. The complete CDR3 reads CASSQDLGYNSPLYF.

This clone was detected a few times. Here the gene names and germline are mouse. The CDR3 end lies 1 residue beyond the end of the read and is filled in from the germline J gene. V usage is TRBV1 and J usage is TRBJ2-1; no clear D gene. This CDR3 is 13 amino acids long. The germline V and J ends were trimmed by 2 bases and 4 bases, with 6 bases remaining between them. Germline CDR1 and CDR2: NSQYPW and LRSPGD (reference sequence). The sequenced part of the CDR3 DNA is TGCACCTGCAGTGCACTGGAATATGCTGAGCAGTTC. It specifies CTCSALEYAEQF. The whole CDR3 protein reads CTCSALEYAEQFF.

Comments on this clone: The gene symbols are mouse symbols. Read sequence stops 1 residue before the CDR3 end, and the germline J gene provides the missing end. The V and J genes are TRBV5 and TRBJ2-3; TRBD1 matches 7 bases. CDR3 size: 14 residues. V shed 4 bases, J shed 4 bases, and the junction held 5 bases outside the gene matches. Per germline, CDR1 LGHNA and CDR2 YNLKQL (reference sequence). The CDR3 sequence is CASSPDRDPETLYF. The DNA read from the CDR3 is TGTGCCAGCAGCCCAGACAGGGACCCAGAAACGCTGTAT.

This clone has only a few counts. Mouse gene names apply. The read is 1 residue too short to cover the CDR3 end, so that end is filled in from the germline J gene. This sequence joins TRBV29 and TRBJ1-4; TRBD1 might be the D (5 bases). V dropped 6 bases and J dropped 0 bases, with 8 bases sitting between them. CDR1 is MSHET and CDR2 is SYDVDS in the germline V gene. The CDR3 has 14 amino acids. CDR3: CASSPGISNERLFF. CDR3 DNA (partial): TGTGCTAGCAGCCCAGGGATTTCCAACGAAAGATTATTT.

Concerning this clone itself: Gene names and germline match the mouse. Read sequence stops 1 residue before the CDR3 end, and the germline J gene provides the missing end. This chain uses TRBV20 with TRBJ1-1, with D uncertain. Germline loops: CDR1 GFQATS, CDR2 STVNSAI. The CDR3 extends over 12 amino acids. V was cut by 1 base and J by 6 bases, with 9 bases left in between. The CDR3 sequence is CGARGGFPEVFF. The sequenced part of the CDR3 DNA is TGTGGTGCTAGGGGAGGGTTCCCAGAAGTCTTC.

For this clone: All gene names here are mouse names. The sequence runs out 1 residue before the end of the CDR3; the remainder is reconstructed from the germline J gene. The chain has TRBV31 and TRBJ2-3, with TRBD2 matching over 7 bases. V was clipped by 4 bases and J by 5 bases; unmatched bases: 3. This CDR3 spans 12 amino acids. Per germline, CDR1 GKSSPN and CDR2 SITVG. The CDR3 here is CAWKTGRETLYF. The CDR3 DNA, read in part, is TGTGCCTGGAAGACTGGGAGAGAAACGCTGTAT. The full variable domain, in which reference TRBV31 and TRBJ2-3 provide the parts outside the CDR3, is AQTIHQWPVAEIKAVGSPLSLGCTIKGKSSPNLYWYWQATGGTLQQLFYSITVGQVESVVQLNLSASRPKDDQFILSTEKLLLSHSGFYLCAWKTGRETLYFGSGTRLTVL.

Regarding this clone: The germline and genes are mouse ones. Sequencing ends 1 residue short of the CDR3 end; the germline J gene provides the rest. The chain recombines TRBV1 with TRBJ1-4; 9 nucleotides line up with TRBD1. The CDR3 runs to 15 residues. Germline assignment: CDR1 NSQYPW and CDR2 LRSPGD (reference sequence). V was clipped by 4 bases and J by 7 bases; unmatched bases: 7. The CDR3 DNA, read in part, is TGCACCTGCAGTGACCGGGACAGGGAAGGCGAAAGATTATTT. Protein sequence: CTCSDRDREGERLF. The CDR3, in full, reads CTCSDRDREGERLFF.

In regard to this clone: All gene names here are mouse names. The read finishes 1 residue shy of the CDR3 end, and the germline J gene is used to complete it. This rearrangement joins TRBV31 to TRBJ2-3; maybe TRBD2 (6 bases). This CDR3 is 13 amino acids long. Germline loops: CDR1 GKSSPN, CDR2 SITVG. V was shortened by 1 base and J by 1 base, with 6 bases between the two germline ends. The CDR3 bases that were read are TGTGCCTGGAGTCACTGGGGTGCAGAAACGCTGTAT. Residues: CAWSHWGAETLY. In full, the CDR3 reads CAWSHWGAETLYF.

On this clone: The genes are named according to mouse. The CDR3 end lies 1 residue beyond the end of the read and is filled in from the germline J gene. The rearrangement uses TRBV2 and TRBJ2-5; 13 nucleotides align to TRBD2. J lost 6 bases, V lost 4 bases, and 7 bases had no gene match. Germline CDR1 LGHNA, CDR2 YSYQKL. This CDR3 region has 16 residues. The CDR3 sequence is CASSPLGLGGRDTQYF. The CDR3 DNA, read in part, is TGTGCCAGCAGCCCCCTGGGACTGGGGGGGAGGGACACCCAGTAC.

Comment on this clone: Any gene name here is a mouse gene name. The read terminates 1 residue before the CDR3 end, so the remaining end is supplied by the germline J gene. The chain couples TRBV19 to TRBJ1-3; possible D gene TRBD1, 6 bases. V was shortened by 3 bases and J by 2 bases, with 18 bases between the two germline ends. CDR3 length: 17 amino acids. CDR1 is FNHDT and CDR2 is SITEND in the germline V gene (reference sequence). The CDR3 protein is CASSSPKYRETGNTLYF. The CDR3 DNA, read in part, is TGTGCCAGCAGTAGCCCAAAATACAGGGAAACTGGAAATACGCTCTAT.

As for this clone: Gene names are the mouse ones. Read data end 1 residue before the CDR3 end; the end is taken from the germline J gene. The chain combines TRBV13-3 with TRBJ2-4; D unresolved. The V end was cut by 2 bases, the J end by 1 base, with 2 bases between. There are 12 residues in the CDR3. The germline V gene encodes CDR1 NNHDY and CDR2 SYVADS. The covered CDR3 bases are TGTGCCAGCAGTGAGGGTCAAAACACCTTGTAC. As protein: CASSEGQNTLY. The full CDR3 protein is CASSEGQNTLYF.

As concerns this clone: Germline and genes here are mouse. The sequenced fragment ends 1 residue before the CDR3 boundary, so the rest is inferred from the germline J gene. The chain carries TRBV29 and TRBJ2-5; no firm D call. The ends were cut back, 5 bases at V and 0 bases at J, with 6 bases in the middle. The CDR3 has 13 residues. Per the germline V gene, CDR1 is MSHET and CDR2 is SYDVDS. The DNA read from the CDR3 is TGTGCTAGCAGTACTATTAACCAAGACACCCAGTAC. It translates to CASSTINQDTQY. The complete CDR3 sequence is CASSTINQDTQYF.

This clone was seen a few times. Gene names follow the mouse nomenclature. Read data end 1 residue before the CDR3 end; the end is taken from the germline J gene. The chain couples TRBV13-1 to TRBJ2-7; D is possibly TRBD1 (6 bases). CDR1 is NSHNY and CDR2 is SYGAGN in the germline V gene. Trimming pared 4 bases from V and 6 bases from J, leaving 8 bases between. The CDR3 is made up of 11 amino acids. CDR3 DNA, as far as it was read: TGTGCCAGCAGTCCAGGGGTTGAACAGTAC. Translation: CASSPGVEQY. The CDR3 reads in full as CASSPGVEQYF.

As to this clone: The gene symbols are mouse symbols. The sequenced part of the CDR3 DNA is TGTGCCAGCGGTGGGGGACAGGGGCCTAGTGCAGAAACGCTGTAT. Its protein is CASGGGQGPSAETLY. The entire CDR3 is CASGGGQGPSAETLYF. The rearrangement joins TRBV13-2 to TRBJ2-3; TRBD1 agrees at 10 bases. The read stops 1 residue short of the end of the CDR3; the missing end is completed from the germline J gene. The V gene end was trimmed by 3 bases and the J gene end by 0 bases; junction bases not matched to a gene: 4. The germline gives CDR1 NNHNN, CDR2 SYGAGS (reference sequence). This CDR3 is 16 amino acids long.

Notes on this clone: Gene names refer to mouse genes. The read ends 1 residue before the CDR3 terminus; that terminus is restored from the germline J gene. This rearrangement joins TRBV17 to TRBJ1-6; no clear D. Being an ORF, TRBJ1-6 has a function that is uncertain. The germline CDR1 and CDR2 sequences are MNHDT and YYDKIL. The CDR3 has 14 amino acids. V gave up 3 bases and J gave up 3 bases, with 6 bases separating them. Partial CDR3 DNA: TGTGCTAGCAGTAGTTACAACTATAATTCGCCCCTCTAC. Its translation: CASSSYNYNSPLY. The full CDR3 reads CASSSYNYNSPLYF.

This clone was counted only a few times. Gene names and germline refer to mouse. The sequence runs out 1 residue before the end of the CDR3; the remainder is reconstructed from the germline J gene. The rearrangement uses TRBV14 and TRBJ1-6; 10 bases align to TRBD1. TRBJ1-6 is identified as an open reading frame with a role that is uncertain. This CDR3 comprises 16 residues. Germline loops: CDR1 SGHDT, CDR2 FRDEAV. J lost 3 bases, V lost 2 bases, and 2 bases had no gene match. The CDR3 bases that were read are TGTGCCAGCAGTTTGGGGACAGGGGTCTATAATTCGCCCCTCTAC. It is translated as CASSLGTGVYNSPLY. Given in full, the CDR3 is CASSLGTGVYNSPLYF.

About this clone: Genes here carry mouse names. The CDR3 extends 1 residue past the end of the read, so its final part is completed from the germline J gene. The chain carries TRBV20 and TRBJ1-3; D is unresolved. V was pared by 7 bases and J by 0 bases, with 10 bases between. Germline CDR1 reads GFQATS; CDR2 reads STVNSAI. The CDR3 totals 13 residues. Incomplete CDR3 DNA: TGTGGTGGCACAGCAAATTCTGGAAATACGCTCTAT. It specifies CGGTANSGNTLY. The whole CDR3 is CGGTANSGNTLYF.

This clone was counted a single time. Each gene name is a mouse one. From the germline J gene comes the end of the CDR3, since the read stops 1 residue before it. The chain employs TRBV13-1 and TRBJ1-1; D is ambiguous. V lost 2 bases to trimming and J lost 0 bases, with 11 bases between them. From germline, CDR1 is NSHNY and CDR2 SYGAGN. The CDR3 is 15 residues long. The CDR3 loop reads CASSEARIANTEVFF. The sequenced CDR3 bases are TGTGCCAGCAGTGAAGCCCGAATTGCAAACACAGAAGTCTTC.

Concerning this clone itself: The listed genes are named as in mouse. The CDR3: CGAKAGGYEQYF. The sequenced part of the CDR3 DNA is TGTGGTGCCAAGGCCGGGGGGTATGAACAGTAC. The chain combines TRBV20 with TRBJ2-7, with D perhaps TRBD2 (6 bases). Coverage ceases 1 residue before the CDR3 finishes, and the germline J gene fills in the end. The germline CDR1 and CDR2 sequences are GFQATS and STVNSAI. The CDR3 extends over 12 amino acids. Trimming cost V 6 bases and J 4 bases, with 13 bases left between them.

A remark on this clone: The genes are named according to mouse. The CDR3 reads CASSQDRLISNERLFF. The CDR3 DNA, read in part, is TGTGCCAGCAGCCAAGATAGACTGATTTCCAACGAAAGATTATTT. The V and J genes are TRBV2 and TRBJ1-4, with unresolved D. The read ends 1 residue before the CDR3 terminus; that terminus is restored from the germline J gene. CDR1 and CDR2 from the germline V gene are LGHNA and YSYQKL. Trimming left V 0 bases short and J 0 bases short, with 8 bases between. This CDR3 spans 16 amino acids.

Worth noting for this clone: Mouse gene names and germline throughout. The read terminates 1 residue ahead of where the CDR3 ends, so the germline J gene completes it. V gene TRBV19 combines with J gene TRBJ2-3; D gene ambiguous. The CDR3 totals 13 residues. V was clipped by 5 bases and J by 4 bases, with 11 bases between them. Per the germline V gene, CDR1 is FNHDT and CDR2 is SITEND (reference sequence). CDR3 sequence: CASSPSIPETLYF. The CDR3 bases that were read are TGTGCCAGCAGCCCCTCAATTCCAGAAACGCTGTAT.

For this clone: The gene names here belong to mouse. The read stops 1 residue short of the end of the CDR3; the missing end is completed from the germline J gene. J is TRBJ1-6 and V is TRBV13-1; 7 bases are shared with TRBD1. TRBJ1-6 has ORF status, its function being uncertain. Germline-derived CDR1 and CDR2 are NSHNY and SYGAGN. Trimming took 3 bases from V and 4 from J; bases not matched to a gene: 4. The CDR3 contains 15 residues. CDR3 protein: CASSGRQGYNSPLYF. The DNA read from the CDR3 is TGTGCCAGCAGTGGCAGACAGGGTTATAATTCGCCCCTCTAC.

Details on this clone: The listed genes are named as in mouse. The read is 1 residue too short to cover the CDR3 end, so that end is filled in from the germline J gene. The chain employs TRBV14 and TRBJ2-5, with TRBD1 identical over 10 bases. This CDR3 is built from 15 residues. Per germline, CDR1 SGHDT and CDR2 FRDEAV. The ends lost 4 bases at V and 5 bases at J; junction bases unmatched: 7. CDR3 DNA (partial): TGTGCCAGCAGTCTTAGAGGGACAGGGGTAGACACCCAGTAC. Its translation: CASSLRGTGVDTQY. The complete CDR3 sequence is CASSLRGTGVDTQYF. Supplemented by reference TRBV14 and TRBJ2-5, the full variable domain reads EAGVTQSPRYAVLQEGQAVSFWCDPISGHDTLYWYQQPRDQGPQLLVYFRDEAVIDNSQLPSDRFSAVRPKGTNSTLKIQSAKQGDTATYLCASSLRGTGVDTQYFGPGTRLLVL.

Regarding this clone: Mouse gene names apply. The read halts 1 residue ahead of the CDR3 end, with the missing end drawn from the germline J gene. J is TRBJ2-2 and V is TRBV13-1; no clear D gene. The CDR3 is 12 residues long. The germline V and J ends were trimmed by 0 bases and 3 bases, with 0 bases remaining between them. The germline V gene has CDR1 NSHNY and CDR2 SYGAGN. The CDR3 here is CASSDDTGQLYF. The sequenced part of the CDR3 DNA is TGTGCCAGCAGTGATGACACCGGGCAGCTCTAC.